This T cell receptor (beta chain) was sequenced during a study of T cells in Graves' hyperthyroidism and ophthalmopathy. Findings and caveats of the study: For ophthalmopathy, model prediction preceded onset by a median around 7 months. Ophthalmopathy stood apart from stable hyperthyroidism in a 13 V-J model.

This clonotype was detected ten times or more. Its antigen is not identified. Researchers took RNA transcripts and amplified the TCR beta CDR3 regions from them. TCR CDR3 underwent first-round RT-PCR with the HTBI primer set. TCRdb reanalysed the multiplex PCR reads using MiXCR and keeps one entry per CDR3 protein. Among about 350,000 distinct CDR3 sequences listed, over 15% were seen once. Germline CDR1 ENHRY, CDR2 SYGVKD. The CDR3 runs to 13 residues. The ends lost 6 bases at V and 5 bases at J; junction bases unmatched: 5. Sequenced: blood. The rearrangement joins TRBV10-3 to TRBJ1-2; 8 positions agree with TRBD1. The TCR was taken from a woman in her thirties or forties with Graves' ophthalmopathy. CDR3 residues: CAIRPGQEYGYTF. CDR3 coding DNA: TGTGCCATCAGACCGGGACAGGAATATGGCTACACCTTC.